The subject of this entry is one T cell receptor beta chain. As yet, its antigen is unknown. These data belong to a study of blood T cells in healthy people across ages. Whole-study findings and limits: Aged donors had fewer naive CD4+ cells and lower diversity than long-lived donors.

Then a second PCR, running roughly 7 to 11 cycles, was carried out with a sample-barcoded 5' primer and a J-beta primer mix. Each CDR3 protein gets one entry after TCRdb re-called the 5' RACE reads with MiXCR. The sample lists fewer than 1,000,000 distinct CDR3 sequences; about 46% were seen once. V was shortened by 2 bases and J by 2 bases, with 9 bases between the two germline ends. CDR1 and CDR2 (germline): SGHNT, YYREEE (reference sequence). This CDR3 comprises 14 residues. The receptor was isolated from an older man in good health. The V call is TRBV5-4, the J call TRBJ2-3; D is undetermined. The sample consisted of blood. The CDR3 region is CASSFKGNTDTQYF. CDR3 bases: TGTGCCAGCAGCTTTAAAGGGAACACAGATACGCAGTATTTT.